These 29 T cell receptor beta chains originate from one sample sequenced in a study of OX40 agonist ivuxolimab in advanced cancers. Method: immunoSEQ multiplex PCR; TCRdb's copy keeps in-frame clones and lacks some. Among roughly 91,000 clones listed, 80% to 90% were seen once. The sample consisted of CD4+ or CD8+ T cells sorted from blood, taken in a trial of the OX40 agonist ivuxolimab. The receptor source for this set is an adult with an advanced solid tumor such as melanoma, head and neck, liver or kidney cancer.

The chain carries TRBV7-9 and TRBJ1-4; D gene ambiguous. This CDR3 is built from 15 residues. V was cut by 3 bases and J by 0 bases, with 8 bases left in between. The germline V gene has CDR1 SEHNR and CDR2 FQNEAQ (reference sequence). The CDR3 nucleotides read TGTGCCAGCAGCTTCTCAGCTGCAACTAATGAAAAACTGTTTTTT. This gives the protein CASSFSAATNEKLFF.

This clone occurred once. This chain links TRBV7-2 with TRBJ1-2, with a weak D call TRBD1 (6 bases). CDR1 and CDR2 (germline): SGHTA, FQGNSA. The CDR3 runs to 14 residues. The V end lost 7 bases, the J end lost 8 bases, and 20 bases lay between the germline ends. The CDR3 reads CASTLTPQGGGYTF. The CDR3 DNA reads as TGTGCCAGCACCCTTACCCCACAGGGAGGCGGCTACACCTTC.

The V and J genes are TRBV30 and TRBJ2-3; D not resolved. CDR1 GTSNPN and CDR2 SVGIG come from the germline V gene (reference sequence). The V end lost 0 bases, the J end lost 6 bases, and 7 bases lay between the germline ends. The CDR3 length is 12 residues. This chain's CDR3 is CAWSVKGDTQYF. The CDR3 DNA reads TGTGCCTGGAGTGTAAAAGGGGATACGCAGTATTTT.

The gene calls are TRBV7-2 and TRBJ2-5; 9 nucleotides align to TRBD1. Per the germline V gene, CDR1 is SGHTA and CDR2 is FQGNSA. The CDR3 has 16 residues. V trimming: 5 bases; J trimming: 7 bases; junction bases outside the gene matches: 14. The CDR3 loop reads CASSPTPRTGERTQYF. The CDR3 DNA follows: TGTGCCAGCAGCCCCACTCCCCGGACAGGGGAGAGGACCCAGTACTTC. Using reference TRBV7-2 and TRBJ2-5 for the parts outside the CDR3, the full variable domain is GAGVSQSPSNKVTEKGKDVELRCDPISGHTALYWYRQSLGQGLEFLIYFQGNSAPDKSGLPSDRFSAERTGGSVSTLTIQRTQQEDSAVYLCASSPTPRTGERTQYFGPGTRLLVL.

This clone appeared a single time. Other DNA sequences from this sample encode an identical CDR3 as well. The chain is built from TRBV28 and TRBJ1-5, with a tentative D call TRBD1 (5 bases). Trimming pared 2 bases from V and 4 bases from J, leaving 9 bases between. This CDR3 contains 14 residues. Germline-derived CDR1 and CDR2 are MDHEN and SYDVKM. This CDR3 is CASSLGGGNQPQHF. The DNA of the CDR3 is TGTGCCAGCAGTTTAGGGGGGGGTAATCAGCCCCAGCATTTT.

This clone turned up a few times. The chain recombines TRBV30 with TRBJ2-6; D may be TRBD1 (5 bases). The V gene lost 5 bases and the J gene lost 0 bases, with 17 bases spanning the gap. This CDR3 spans 17 amino acids. In germline, CDR1 is GTSNPN, CDR2 SVGIG (reference sequence). CDR3 in DNA: TGTGCCTGGCATAGGGGCAGGGCTAGCTCTGGGGCCAACGTCCTGACTTTC. As protein: CAWHRGRASSGANVLTF.

This rearrangement joins TRBV7-9 to TRBJ1-1, with a possible D match to TRBD1 (6 bases). The CDR3 is 13 amino acids. The V end lost 6 bases, the J end lost 2 bases, and 10 bases lay between the germline ends. The germline V gene has CDR1 SEHNR and CDR2 FQNEAQ (reference sequence). For the CDR3, the DNA is TGTGCCAGCAGTTGGGACACCAACACTGAAGCTTTCTTT. This sequence encodes CASSWDTNTEAFF.

The chain couples TRBV2 to TRBJ1-1; D is unclear. In germline, CDR1 is SNHLY, CDR2 FYNNEI. The CDR3 contains 13 residues. V was pared by 6 bases and J by 0 bases, with 8 bases between. The CDR3 protein is CASRLIVNTEAFF. The CDR3 DNA sequence: TGTGCCAGCAGATTAATCGTGAACACTGAAGCTTTCTTT. The full variable domain, rest sourced from reference TRBV2 and TRBJ1-1, is EPEVTQTPSHQVTQMGQEVILRCVPISNHLYFYWYRQILGQKVEFLVSFYNNEISEKSEIFDDQFSVERPDGSNFTLKIRSTKLEDSAMYFCASRLIVNTEAFFGQGTRLTVV.

The chain combines TRBV7-2 with TRBJ1-6, with a weak D call TRBD1 (6 bases). Per germline, CDR1 SGHTA and CDR2 FQGNSA. The CDR3 consists of 14 residues. V dropped 5 bases and J dropped 9 bases, with 14 bases sitting between them. CDR3 sequence (DNA): TGTGCCAGCAGCCTACAGGGTGTGGGTTCACCCCTCCACTTT. This gives the protein CASSLQGVGSPLHF.

This sequence joins TRBV5-4 and TRBJ2-5; D is unclear. V was pared by 2 bases and J by 5 bases, with 13 bases between. This CDR3 spans 14 amino acids. The V gene's germline CDR1 is SGHNT and CDR2 YYREEE (reference sequence). CDR3 DNA: TGTGCCAGCAGCTTTAGGCAATCTTGGGAGACCCAGTACTTC. It yields the protein CASSFRQSWETQYF.

Concerning this clone itself: One end of the junction fails to match germline, which may point to a read error. V usage is TRBV7-7 and J usage is TRBJ2-5; tentative D call: TRBD2 (6 bases). Germline V lookup: CDR1 SSHAT, CDR2 FNYEAQ (reference sequence). CDR3 length equals 15 residues. The DNA for the CDR3 is TGTGCTAGCAGCGTAATGTCGGGGGTCTCAGAGACCCAGTACTTC. This encodes CASSVMSGVSETQYF.

The chain has TRBV5-7 and TRBJ1-5; tentative D call: TRBD1 (6 bases). TRBV5-7 is treated as an ORF (open reading frame) with a function not yet certain. The CDR3 loop spans 15 amino acids. V was cut by 6 bases and J by 3 bases, with 16 bases left in between. The CDR3 sequence: CASTHREGDNQPQHF. The CDR3 DNA reads as TGTGCCAGCACGCACAGGGAAGGGGACAATCAGCCCCAGCATTTT.

V gene TRBV7-2 combines with J gene TRBJ2-3; D remains unclear. CDR1 and CDR2 (germline): SGHTA, FQGNSA. The length of the CDR3 is 15 residues. The germline V and J ends were trimmed by 5 bases and 2 bases, with 14 bases remaining between them. CDR3 residues: CASSLQNMVTDTQYF. The CDR3 DNA reads as TGTGCCAGCAGCCTCCAGAATATGGTCACAGATACGCAGTATTTT.

The genes are TRBV7-2 and TRBJ2-3; D uncertain. Trimming pared 1 base from V and 4 bases from J, leaving 9 bases between. CDR3 length equals 14 residues. Germline loops: CDR1 SGHTA, CDR2 FQGNSA. Here the CDR3 reads CASSLGLLADTQYF. As DNA, the CDR3 is TGTGCCAGCAGCTTAGGCCTCTTGGCAGATACGCAGTATTTT.

In nucleotides, the CDR3 is TGTGCCAGCAGCTCCCTAGCGGGGGGCTACAATGAGCAGTTCTTC. Translating it yields CASSSLAGGYNEQFF. V is TRBV7-9 and J is TRBJ2-1; 11 nucleotides line up with TRBD2. J gave up 3 bases and V 4 bases, and 2 bases lay outside the gene matches. CDR3 size: 15 residues. Germline lookup yields CDR1 SEHNR and CDR2 FQNEAQ (reference sequence).

The rearrangement links TRBV6-5 to TRBJ1-5, with D perhaps matching TRBD1 (5 bases). Germline V gene data show CDR1 as MNHEY and CDR2 as SVGAGI. CDR3 size: 16 residues. Trimming removed 0 bases at V and 2 bases at J, with 11 bases between. CDR3 nucleotides: TGTGCCAGCAGTTACTCGGGGGGTGGTGGCAATCAGCCCCAGCATTTT. Residues: CASSYSGGGGNQPQHF.

This sequence joins TRBV18 and TRBJ2-7, with unresolved D. The V gene's germline CDR1 is KGHSH and CDR2 LQKENI. The CDR3 loop spans 13 amino acids. V was pared by 0 bases and J by 8 bases, with 11 bases between. CDR3 protein: CASSPPGLIQQYF. Here the CDR3 DNA reads TGTGCCAGCTCACCACCGGGTCTGATTCAGCAGTACTTC.

The chain employs TRBV6-5 and TRBJ1-1, with TRBD1 matching over 11 bases. CDR3 length: 15 residues. The J segment lost 6 bases and the V segment lost 6 bases, leaving 9 bases of the junction unmatched. CDR1 MNHEY and CDR2 SVGAGI come from the germline V gene. CDR3 protein: CASRRTGGVGPEAFF. CDR3 DNA: TGTGCCAGCAGACGGACAGGGGGCGTGGGCCCTGAAGCTTTCTTT.

V usage is TRBV6-6 and J usage is TRBJ2-3, with D tentatively TRBD2 (6 bases). V was trimmed by 0 bases and J by 3 bases, leaving 13 bases between them. Looked up from germline, CDR1 is MNHNY and CDR2 is SVGAGI (reference sequence). The CDR3 loop spans 16 amino acids. The DNA of the CDR3 is TGTGCCAGCAGTTACTCGAGAGGCGGGGTAACAGATACGCAGTATTTT. It encodes CASSYSRGGVTDTQYF.

In its sample, this clone was seen once. The chain combines TRBV7-3 with TRBJ1-1; D call uncertain. The length of the CDR3 is 14 residues. CDR1 is SGHTA, CDR2 FQGTGA, per germline. Trimming pared 3 bases from V and 1 base from J, leaving 9 bases between. The CDR3 sequence is CASSLGIGNTEAFF. CDR3 in DNA: TGTGCCAGCAGCTTGGGGATCGGGAACACTGAAGCTTTCTTT.

This sequence joins TRBV6-6 and TRBJ2-3; TRBD2 matches 11 bases. Per the germline V gene, CDR1 is MNHNY and CDR2 is SVGAGI (reference sequence). The CDR3 is 16 amino acids. V was pared by 6 bases and J by 4 bases, with 9 bases of the junction left unmatched. The CDR3 reads CASRLAGGFSADTQYF. CDR3 coding DNA: TGTGCCAGCAGGCTAGCGGGGGGTTTTAGCGCAGATACGCAGTATTTT.

The rearrangement links TRBV5-6 to TRBJ2-7; D remains ambiguous. V shed 0 bases and J shed 4 bases, with 2 bases lying between them. The V gene's germline CDR1 is SGHDT and CDR2 YYEEEE. The CDR3 sequence is 11 residues long. This CDR3 is CASSLGYEQYF. CDR3 DNA: TGTGCCAGCAGCTTGGGGTACGAGCAGTACTTC.

The genes are TRBV10-3 and TRBJ1-5, with a weak D call TRBD1 (5 bases). V was cut by 5 bases and J by 5 bases, with 10 bases left in between. The CDR3 totals 13 residues. In germline, CDR1 is ENHRY, CDR2 SYGVKD. In nucleotides, the CDR3 is TGTGCCATCAGTTCCGACAGCGATCAGCCCCAGCATTTT. It codes for CAISSDSDQPQHF.

The chain employs TRBV4-1 and TRBJ2-1, with 7 bases fitting TRBD1. Germline V gene data show CDR1 as MGHRA and CDR2 as YSYEKL. The junction had 13 bases not matched to a gene; V was cut back by 3 bases and J by 5 bases. The CDR3 runs 17 residues. The CDR3, as DNA: TGCGCCAGCAGCCATCCCGCCGGGACAGCGAGAAACAATGAGCAGTTCTTC. Translation gives CASSHPAGTARNNEQFF.

The chain recombines TRBV28 with TRBJ1-1; maybe TRBD1 (5 bases). Trimming removed 7 bases from V and 13 bases from J, with 19 bases in between. The V gene's germline CDR1 is MDHEN and CDR2 SYDVKM. The CDR3 extends over 12 amino acids. CDR3 loop: CASNPQGRPFFF. In DNA, the CDR3 is TGTGCCAGCAACCCCCAGGGTCGTCCTTTTTTCTTT.

The chain couples TRBV7-9 to TRBJ1-2, with D possibly being TRBD1 (6 bases). CDR3 length: 13 amino acids. Trimming took 4 bases from V and 6 from J, leaving 12 bases between them. Germline lookup yields CDR1 SEHNR and CDR2 FQNEAQ (reference sequence). The CDR3 nucleotides read TGTGCCAGCAGCTCGCGACAGGACAATGGCTACACCTTC. This codes for CASSSRQDNGYTF.

The rearrangement links TRBV5-5 to TRBJ1-2; D is unclear. This CDR3 has 14 amino acids. Germline CDR1 and CDR2: SGHKS and YYEKEE (reference sequence). Trimming left V 4 bases short and J 0 bases short, with 10 bases between. The CDR3 here is CASSPRGPNYGYTF. The CDR3 coding sequence is TGTGCCAGCAGCCCTAGAGGGCCTAACTATGGCTACACCTTC. The complete variable domain, with remaining parts taken from reference TRBV5-5 and TRBJ1-2, reads DAGVTQSPTHLIKTRGQQVTLRCSPISGHKSVSWYQQVLGQGPQFIFQYYEKEERGRGNFPDRFSARQFPNYSSELNVNALLLGDSALYLCASSPRGPNYGYTFGSGTRLTVV.

V gene TRBV10-1 combines with J gene TRBJ2-1; TRBD2 matches at 9 bases. CDR3 length equals 14 residues. V lost 2 bases, J lost 10 bases, and 6 bases stayed unmatched. CDR1 is WNHNN and CDR2 is SYGVQD in the germline V gene (reference sequence). The CDR3: CASSEGSGGREQFF. The CDR3 DNA reads TGCGCCAGCAGTGAGGGTAGCGGGGGCAGGGAGCAGTTCTTC.

The genes are TRBV7-8 and TRBJ2-7; D remains unclear. Per germline, CDR1 SGHVS and CDR2 FQNEAQ. This CDR3 contains 13 residues. Deletions cut 2 bases from V and 3 bases from J, with 8 bases between. The CDR3 here is CASSLFAYYEQYF. DNA of the CDR3: TGTGCCAGCAGCTTATTTGCGTACTACGAGCAGTACTTC.